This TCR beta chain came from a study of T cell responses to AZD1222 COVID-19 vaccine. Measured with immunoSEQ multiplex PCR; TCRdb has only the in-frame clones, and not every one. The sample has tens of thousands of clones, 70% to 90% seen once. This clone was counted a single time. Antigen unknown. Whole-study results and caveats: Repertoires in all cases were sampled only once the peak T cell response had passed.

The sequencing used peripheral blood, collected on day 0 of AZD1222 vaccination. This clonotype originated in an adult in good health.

CDR3 residues: CASSQRGWGKLFF. The CDR3 DNA reads TGTGCCAGCAGCCAAAGAGGGTGGGGAAAACTGTTTTTT. The V call is TRBV11-2, the J call TRBJ1-4; D not resolved. The CDR3 extends over 13 amino acids. V lost 5 bases to trimming and J lost 10 bases, with 14 bases between them. Germline CDR1 is SGHAT and CDR2 is FQNNGV.